The following is a T cell receptor (beta chain) sequence with its context. Germline loops: CDR1 MNHNS, CDR2 SASEGT. V was cut by 6 bases and J by 1 base, with 9 bases left in between. This CDR3 is 13 amino acids long. These data are taken from a study of T cell changes during pregnancy in multiple sclerosis. Using immunoSEQ multiplex PCR, the repertoire was profiled, and TCRdb retains in-frame clones only, with some absent. The sample lists about 58,000 clones, approximately 93% occurring once. This specimen was CD8+ T cells from peripheral blood mononuclear cells, taken in the second trimester of pregnancy. The TCR comes from a female donor with multiple sclerosis, enrolled in a pregnancy study. V gene TRBV6-1 combines with J gene TRBJ2-5; D is perhaps TRBD2 (5 bases). In DNA, the CDR3 is TGTGCCAGCAGGGACTGGGGCCAAGAGACCCAGTACTTC. Its translation: CASRDWGQETQYF.